A selection of T cell receptor beta chains follows, all from one sample in a study of blood T cells in healthy people across ages. TCRdb re-called the 5' RACE reads through MiXCR, storing one row per CDR3 protein. The sample gives over 1.5 million distinct CDR3 sequences, 49% of which show up once; around 2.1% is in the top ten. Sequences were obtained from blood. The receptor set was obtained from a woman in her 40s in good health. CDR3s include the opening cysteine and the closing phenylalanine or tryptophan. Each record gives: D gene, clone size, J gene, V gene, CDR3 protein, CDR3 DNA. A D gene is named only where the DNA matches it firmly. Size is stated for part of the rows, as once, few or many counts, or as a class when the clone is expanded.

NA | NA | TRBJ2-7 | TRBV11-1 | CASSLSGDDEQYF | TGTGCCAGCAGCTTATCAGGGGACGACGAGCAGTACTTC
NA | few | TRBJ2-1 | TRBV24-1 | CATSDLGQAGNEQFF | TGTGCCACCAGTGATTTGGGGCAGGCGGGCAATGAGCAGTTCTTC
NA | NA | TRBJ1-2 | TRBV27 | CASSLAQGNYGYIF | TGTGCCAGCAGTTTAGCTCAGGGGAATTATGGCTACATCTTC
TRBD1 | NA | TRBJ1-6 | TRBV5-1 | CASSSGQGHGPASPLHF | TGCGCCAGCAGCTCAGGACAGGGACATGGACCGGCGTCACCCCTCCACTTT
TRBD2 | NA | TRBJ2-3 | TRBV9 | CASSDGTSGDTDTQYF | TGTGCCAGCAGCGACGGGACTAGCGGGGACACAGATACGCAGTATTTT
NA | NA | TRBJ1-2 | TRBV12-3/TRBV12-4 | CASVGLGRYGYTF | TGTGCCAGCGTCGGCTTGGGTCGCTATGGCTACACCTTC
NA | few | TRBJ1-5 | TRBV4-2 | CASSPRAHQPQHF | TGTGCCAGCAGCCCTCGGGCTCATCAGCCCCAGCATTTT
NA | NA | TRBJ2-4 | TRBV20-1 | CSAQHQAKNIQYF | TGCAGTGCCCAACACCAAGCCAAAAACATTCAGTACTTC
TRBD1 | NA | TRBJ1-2 | TRBV7-9 | CASSSSTGGGYGYTF | TGTGCCAGCAGCTCCTCGACAGGGGGCGGCTATGGCTACACCTTC
TRBD1 | NA | TRBJ1-2 | TRBV11-2 | CASSLATGQGADGYTF | TGTGCCAGCAGCCTAGCTACGGGACAGGGGGCGGATGGCTACACCTTC
NA | many | TRBJ1-2 | TRBV4-1 | CASSQGAYGYTF | TGCGCCAGCAGCCAAGGGGCTTATGGCTACACCTTC
TRBD1 | NA | TRBJ1-1 | TRBV6-5 | CASNLRGTGATEAFF | TGTGCCAGCAATTTACGCGGGACAGGGGCCACTGAAGCTTTCTTT
NA | once | TRBJ1-1 | TRBV20-1 | CSARYRGTETEAFF | TGCAGTGCTAGATATAGGGGGACGGAGACTGAAGCTTTCTTT
TRBD1 | NA | TRBJ2-5 | TRBV28 | CASREQGKETQYF | TGTGCCAGCAGGGAACAGGGGAAAGAGACCCAGTACTTC
NA | NA | TRBJ2-4 | TRBV29-1 | CSGGEKNIQYF | TGCAGCGGTGGTGAGAAAAACATTCAGTACTTC
NA | NA | TRBJ2-1 | TRBV2 | CASKVTGPSYNEQFF | TGTGCCAGCAAAGTGACAGGACCCTCCTACAATGAGCAGTTCTTC
NA | NA | TRBJ2-5 | TRBV6-4 | CASSDAWGQPNQETQYF | TGTGCCAGCAGCGACGCATGGGGGCAGCCCAACCAAGAGACCCAGTACTTC
TRBD1 | NA | TRBJ1-1 | TRBV20-1 | CSATTYRGSTEAFF | TGCAGTGCCACTACCTACAGGGGAAGCACTGAAGCTTTCTTT
NA | few | TRBJ1-5 | TRBV12-3/TRBV12-4 | CASTRRAGGSNQPQHF | TGTGCCAGCACCCGAAGGGCCGGGGGTTCCAATCAGCCCCAGCATTTT
TRBD1 | NA | TRBJ2-3 | TRBV6-6 | CASSPGTGSIDTQYF | TGTGCCAGCAGTCCCGGGACAGGTAGCATAGATACGCAGTATTTT
TRBD1 | NA | TRBJ2-1 | TRBV11-3 | CASSSRGQGMNEQFF | TGTGCCAGCAGCTCGAGGGGACAGGGTATGAATGAGCAGTTCTTC
NA | few | TRBJ2-6 | TRBV20-1 | CSARVRGANVLTF | TGCAGTGCTAGAGTTAGGGGGGCCAACGTCCTGACTTTC
TRBD1 | NA | TRBJ1-1 | TRBV24-1 | CATSGNRGPEAFF | TGTGCCACCAGTGGAAACAGGGGGCCTGAAGCTTTCTTT